This T cell receptor (beta chain) was profiled in a study of T cell repertoires in cytomegalovirus infection. The wider study: Recently described HLA-C-restricted plus well-studied HLA-B-restricted CMV epitopes were used. Indications of both CMV infection and matching HLA type were provided by public TCR beta signatures.

This clonotype was counted a few times. No antigen is known for it. MiXCR, run by TCRdb on the reads, gives a single entry per CDR3 protein. The table includes roughly 170,000 distinct CDR3 sequences, about a fifth detected once. Study conclusions and caveats: Summed public TCR beta family frequency identified CMV carriers bearing the relevant HLA. HLA-C-restricted CMV clonotypes gave the most frequent clonotype in two of eight donors.

The CDR3 covers 16 residues. Trimming stripped 1 base from V and 4 bases from J, with 17 bases between. Germline values: CDR1 LGHNA, CDR2 YSLEER. The V call is TRBV4-3, the J call TRBJ2-7, with a possible D match to TRBD1 (5 bases). The material was CD8+ T cells from cultured PBMCs, obtained from culture after CMV antigen stimulation. The clonotype comes from a human donor in good health (CMV status not recorded). Some clones in this sample may be carry-over from other donors' samples. The CDR3 DNA reads TGCGCCAGCAGCCAAGGGCCCGACAGAAATACTTACGAGCAGTACTTC. Protein product: CASSQGPDRNTYEQYF.